This is a list of T cell receptor beta chains from one sample in a study of T cells in localized non-small cell lung cancer. Some clones are missing from TCRdb's copy, which holds only in-frame ones; the method was immunoSEQ multiplex PCR. The top ten hold under 30% of the sample, which has 8,500 or so clones, around 87% seen once. This specimen consisted of peripheral blood, obtained before any cancer treatment. These receptors were obtained from a male donor aged 60 or over with stage III lung adenocarcinoma. Each CDR3 is given with its conserved first and last residue. Fields, in order: CDR3 protein, J gene, V gene.

CASRTASPGLGYTF | TRBJ1-2 | TRBV28
CASSPGAGGMYNEQFF | TRBJ2-1 | TRBV6-6
CASSFSRRGGEQYF | TRBJ2-7 | TRBV27
CASSLKQGYSNQPQHF | TRBJ1-5 | TRBV27
CASSERQGFGTDTQYF | TRBJ2-3 | TRBV5-8
CASSSRLAATSYEQYF | TRBJ2-7 | TRBV19
CASSPLGEQPQHF | TRBJ1-5 | TRBV9
CASSESLTGGTQHF | TRBJ1-5 | TRBV6-1
CASSLPLDRAGGYEQYF | TRBJ2-7 | TRBV28
CASSMRQGGSRYGYTF | TRBJ1-2 | TRBV19
CASSQLAGTLYEQYF | TRBJ2-7 | TRBV4-3
CASSLVGGPQHF | TRBJ1-5 | TRBV7-6
CASSDRLAIGTDTQYF | TRBJ2-3 | TRBV6-4
CASRPGRAPWPAPHNEQFF | TRBJ2-1 | TRBV19
CASSPAGGLVKTQYF | TRBJ2-5 | TRBV5-4
CSASPATGGSGNTIYF | TRBJ1-3 | TRBV29-1
CASSQVSSGNEQFF | TRBJ2-1 | TRBV4-3
CASSIQGTVYEQYF | TRBJ2-7 | TRBV19
CASRAGGSTDTQYF | TRBJ2-3 | TRBV6-5
CASSGTPSNTEAFF | TRBJ1-1 | TRBV28
CASSLGAGGRTLHF | TRBJ1-6 | TRBV11-3
CASSIAPGARGTQYF | TRBJ2-5 | TRBV19
CASSPGAIGLAGENIQYF | TRBJ2-4 | TRBV4-3
CASSRGQGGYTEAFF | TRBJ1-1 | TRBV27
CASSPTSGLRGDTQYF | TRBJ2-3 | TRBV7-2
CASSKGGGEFQPQHF | TRBJ1-5 | TRBV19
CASSPRDGFSGNTIYF | TRBJ1-3 | TRBV6-6
CASSLVGGRADTQYF | TRBJ2-3 | TRBV11-2
CASSGTSSSYEQYF | TRBJ2-7 | TRBV2
CASSEGGEQYF | TRBJ2-7 | TRBV6-1
CASRDGRDQPQHF | TRBJ1-5 | TRBV6-1
CASSLQGANTEAFF | TRBJ1-1 | TRBV18
CASSLVSTDTDTQYF | TRBJ2-3 | TRBV7-6
CASSLTEFYNEQFF | TRBJ2-1 | TRBV5-1
CSVELGARTGELFF | TRBJ2-2 | TRBV29-1
CAWTLGGGVNTEAFF | TRBJ1-1 | TRBV30
CATSREPTANTEAFF | TRBJ1-1 | TRBV15
CASSPYDRASSYEQYF | TRBJ2-7 | TRBV9
CASSPSLAGTPDTQYF | TRBJ2-3 | TRBV4-3
CASSAQGWDTEAFF | TRBJ1-1 | TRBV9
CASSLGQGTARGTQYF | TRBJ2-5 | TRBV5-1
CASSANPVNTEAFF | TRBJ1-1 | TRBV7-2
CASSPTRNTEAFF | TRBJ1-1 | TRBV5-4
CASRETGMNTEAFF | TRBJ1-1 | TRBV19
CASSLTGPYGYTF | TRBJ1-2 | TRBV19
CASSLGRRDIDTQYF | TRBJ2-3 | TRBV5-6
CATLELSGANVLTF | TRBJ2-6 | TRBV27
CASNPSDEISSYEQYF | TRBJ2-7 | TRBV6-4